This T cell receptor (beta chain) appears in the sequencing data of a study of T cells in localized non-small cell lung cancer. Overall study findings and caveats: Paired adjacent lung recovered a median around 62 of the top 100 tumor clones.

With respect to this clone: Its antigen is currently unknown.

CDR1 is MNHNY, CDR2 SVGAGI, per germline (reference sequence). V lost 0 bases, J lost 1 base, and 9 bases lay in between. The CDR3 contains 15 residues. The repertoire was sequenced with immunoSEQ multiplex PCR; TCRdb's copy has only in-frame clones and lacks some. In the table there are about 52,000 clones, 70% to 90% of which are singletons. The specimen was PBMCs, collected before any cancer treatment. The source of this sequence is a female donor with stage II lung adenocarcinoma. The chain recombines TRBV6-6 with TRBJ1-1; TRBD1 might be the D (5 bases). The CDR3 DNA sequence: TGTGCCAGCAGTTACTCGAAAGGGGCGAACACTGAAGCTTTCTTT. Its translation is CASSYSKGANTEAFF.